The T cell receptor (beta chain) under discussion was sequenced for a study of blood T cell repertoires in COVID-19. Study-wide context: Sample material is recorded as cDNA or gDNA derived from T cells, B-cell-depleted T cells, or PBMCs.

In the original workflow: Quantification of nucleated cells was approximated via reference gene primer amplification. TCRdb keeps only in-frame clones here, not all; method: immunoSEQ multiplex PCR. From that table come the V and J calls and clone size; the DNA was used to work out D and trimming. Counted here are about 140,000 clones, approximately 88% occurring once; the ten biggest clones make up about 11%. The sequence derives from a man between 60 and 70 years old with active or convalescent COVID-19. Material for sequencing was peripheral blood.

CDR3 nucleotides: TGTGCCAGCAGCCAATCCATCGGGGGGAACACTGAAGCTTTCTTT. Translating gives CASSQSIGGNTEAFF. The chain recombines TRBV11-3 with TRBJ1-1; D is possibly TRBD1 (5 bases). V was trimmed by 5 bases and J by 1 base, leaving 14 bases between them. Germline values: CDR1 SGHNT, CDR2 YENEEA. This CDR3 contains 15 residues.